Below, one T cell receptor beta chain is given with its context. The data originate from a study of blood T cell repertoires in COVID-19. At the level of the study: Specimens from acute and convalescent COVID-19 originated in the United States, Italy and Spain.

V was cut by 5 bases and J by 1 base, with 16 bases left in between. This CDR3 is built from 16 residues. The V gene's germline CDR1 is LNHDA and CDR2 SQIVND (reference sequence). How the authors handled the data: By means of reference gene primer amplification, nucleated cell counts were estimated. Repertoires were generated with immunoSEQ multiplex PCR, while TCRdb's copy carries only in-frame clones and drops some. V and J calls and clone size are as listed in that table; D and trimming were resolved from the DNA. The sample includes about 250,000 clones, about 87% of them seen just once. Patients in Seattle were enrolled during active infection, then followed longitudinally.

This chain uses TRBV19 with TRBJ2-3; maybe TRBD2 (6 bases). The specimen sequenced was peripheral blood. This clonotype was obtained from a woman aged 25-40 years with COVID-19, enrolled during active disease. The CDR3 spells CASSPSAASGTDTQYF. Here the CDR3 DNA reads TGTGCCAGTAGTCCTAGTGCGGCTAGCGGCACAGATACGCAGTATTTT.